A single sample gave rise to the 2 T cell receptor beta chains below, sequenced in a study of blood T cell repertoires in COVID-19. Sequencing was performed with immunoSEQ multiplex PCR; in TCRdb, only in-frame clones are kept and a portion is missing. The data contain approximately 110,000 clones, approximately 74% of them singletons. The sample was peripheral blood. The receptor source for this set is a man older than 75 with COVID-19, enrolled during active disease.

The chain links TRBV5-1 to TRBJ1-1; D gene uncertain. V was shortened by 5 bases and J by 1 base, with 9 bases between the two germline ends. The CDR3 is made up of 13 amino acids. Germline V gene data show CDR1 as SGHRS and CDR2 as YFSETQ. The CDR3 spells CASSPTGNTEAFF. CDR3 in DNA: TGCGCCAGCAGTCCGACGGGGAACACTGAAGCTTTCTTT.

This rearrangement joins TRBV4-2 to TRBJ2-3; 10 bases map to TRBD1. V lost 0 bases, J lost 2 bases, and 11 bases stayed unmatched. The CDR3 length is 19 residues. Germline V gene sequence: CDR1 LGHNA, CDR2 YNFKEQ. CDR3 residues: CASSQDHWGTGAFTDTQYF. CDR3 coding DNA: TGTGCCAGCAGCCAAGATCATTGGGGGACAGGGGCGTTCACAGATACGCAGTATTTT.